These 24 T cell receptor beta chains were all obtained from the same sample, sequenced in a study of PD-L1 blockade in urothelial cancer (dated by TCRdb to 2016 to 2017). Libraries were prepared through the immunoSEQ multiplex PCR assay. TCRdb mirrors the immuneACCESS table, restricted to in-frame sequences. Some clones are absent from its copies; in checked studies, under half trace to an unresolved V gene, and the reason for the others is unknown. In all, the sample holds 35,000 to 45,000 clones, and roughly nine tenths of those were seen once. Together, the top ten hold about 6.8% of the sample. The time point tag for this specimen amounts to: peripheral blood 6 weeks after treatment start. This specimen consisted of PBMCs, obtained around atezolizumab (anti-PD-L1) treatment. The receptors originated from a man in his 70s with urothelial cancer.

This chain uses TRBV6-7 with TRBJ1-4; D not certain. TRBV6-7 is flagged as an ORF with uncertain function. V was clipped by 7 bases and J by 7 bases, with 13 bases between them. The CDR3 is 13 amino acids. CDR3: CASMSPSGEKLFF. In DNA, the CDR3 is TGTGCCAGCATGAGTCCCTCGGGTGAAAAACTGTTTTTT.

The genes are TRBV5-1 and TRBJ2-2; 7 bases fit TRBD1. This CDR3 spans 15 amino acids. With 1 base clipped from V and 6 bases from J, the junction kept 6 bases outside the gene matches. Germline assignment: CDR1 SGHRS and CDR2 YFSETQ. This CDR3 is CASSLRTGTAGELFF. The CDR3 DNA reads TGCGCCAGCAGCTTGCGGACAGGCACCGCCGGGGAGCTGTTTTTT.

This clone was observed a handful of times. The chain joins TRBV30 to TRBJ1-3, with D possibly matching TRBD1 (6 bases). V shed 5 bases and J shed 4 bases, with 18 bases lying between them. The germline V gene encodes CDR1 GTSNPN and CDR2 SVGIG (reference sequence). The CDR3 sequence is 15 residues long. The CDR3 region is CAWSLHRDAGNTIYF. The CDR3, as DNA: TGTGCCTGGTCACTCCACAGGGATGCGGGAAACACCATATATTTT. Based on the CDR3 plus reference TRBV30 and TRBJ1-3, the full variable domain is SQTIHQWPATLVQPVGSPLSLECTVEGTSNPNLYWYRQAAGRGLQLLFYSVGIGQISSEVPQNLSASRPQDRQFILSSKKLLLSDSGFYLCAWSLHRDAGNTIYFGEGSWLTVV.

This clone is a singleton in its sample. The V call is TRBV5-1, the J call TRBJ1-2, with TRBD1 matching over 9 bases. Germline V gives CDR1 SGHRS, CDR2 YFSETQ. CDR3 size: 17 residues. J gave up 3 bases and V 3 bases, and 12 bases lay outside the gene matches. CDR3 loop: CASSSRGQGRFDYGYTF. In DNA, the CDR3 is TGCGCCAGCAGCTCCAGAGGACAGGGGAGGTTCGACTATGGCTACACCTTC.

This chain joins TRBV5-1 and TRBJ2-2; the D is unclear. The CDR3 sequence is 15 residues long. CDR1 SGHRS and CDR2 YFSETQ come from the germline V gene. The germline V and J ends were trimmed by 1 base and 5 bases, with 12 bases remaining between them. The CDR3 region has the DNA TGCGCCAGCAGCTTGAGTGCCGGTCGGACCGGGGAGCTGTTTTTT. Translated: CASSLSAGRTGELFF.

The J gene is TRBJ2-7, the V gene TRBV14; D perhaps matches TRBD2 (7 bases). V lost 3 bases and J 0 bases, leaving 12 bases between the germline ends. There are 15 residues in the CDR3. The germline CDR1 and CDR2 sequences are SGHDN and FVKESK. The CDR3 sequence: CASSQGGALSYEQYF. The CDR3 region has the DNA TGTGCCAGCAGCCAGGGGGGGGCTCTCTCCTACGAGCAGTACTTC. Combining the CDR3 with reference TRBV14 and TRBJ2-7 gives the whole variable domain EAGVTQFPSHSVIEKGQTVTLRCDPISGHDNLYWYRRVMGKEIKFLLHFVKESKQDESGMPNNRFLAERTGGTYSTLKVQPAELEDSGVYFCASSQGGALSYEQYFGPGTRLTVT.

V gene TRBV4-1 combines with J gene TRBJ2-2; 7 bases are a match to TRBD1. This CDR3 spans 14 amino acids. The V gene's germline CDR1 is MGHRA and CDR2 YSYEKL. V was pared by 4 bases and J by 7 bases, with 6 bases of the junction left unmatched. The CDR3 nucleotides read TGCGCCAGCAGCCCTGGACAGGTTGGCGGGGAGCTGTTTTTT. Encoded protein: CASSPGQVGGELFF.

This rearrangement joins TRBV28 to TRBJ2-7; 7 bases agree with TRBD1. CDR3 size: 16 residues. The junction had 11 bases not matched to a gene; V was cut back by 6 bases and J by 0 bases. Germline V gene lookup returns CDR1 MDHEN and CDR2 SYDVKM. CDR3 residues: CASSTRQGRYSYEQYF. The CDR3 DNA sequence: TGTGCCAGCAGCACAAGACAGGGTCGTTACTCCTACGAGCAGTACTTC. The full variable domain, rest sourced from reference TRBV28 and TRBJ2-7, is DVKVTQSSRYLVKRTGEKVFLECVQDMDHENMFWYRQDPGLGLRLIYFSYDVKMKEKGDIPEGYSVSREKKERFSLILESASTNQTSMYLCASSTRQGRYSYEQYFGPGTRLTVT.

The chain recombines TRBV30 with TRBJ2-7; no firm D call. The V gene lost 4 bases and the J gene lost 0 bases, with 16 bases spanning the gap. CDR3 length: 15 residues. Germline loops: CDR1 GTSNPN, CDR2 SVGIG (reference sequence). CDR3 in amino acids: CAWMRDDFSSYEQYF. The CDR3 DNA sequence: TGTGCCTGGATGAGAGACGACTTCAGCTCCTACGAGCAGTACTTC.

V gene TRBV5-4 combines with J gene TRBJ2-3; the match to TRBD1 covers 9 bases. The germline V gene has CDR1 SGHNT and CDR2 YYREEE (reference sequence). V lost 5 bases, J lost 1 base, and 8 bases stayed unmatched. The CDR3 covers 16 residues. The CDR3 DNA is TGTGCCAGCAGTAAACAGGGGGCGCAGGGCACAGATACGCAGTATTTT. It is translated as CASSKQGAQGTDTQYF.

The V and J genes are TRBV9 and TRBJ2-3, with 7 bases matching TRBD2. The J segment lost 3 bases and the V segment lost 2 bases, leaving 15 bases of the junction unmatched. Per the germline V gene, CDR1 is SGDLS and CDR2 is YYNGEE. There are 18 residues in the CDR3. CDR3 sequence reads: CASSVRPFETGGTDTQYF. Here the CDR3 DNA reads TGTGCCAGCAGCGTGCGGCCCTTTGAAACGGGAGGTACAGATACGCAGTATTTT.

V usage is TRBV2 and J usage is TRBJ2-5; D is perhaps TRBD2 (7 bases). The germline CDR1 and CDR2 sequences are SNHLY and FYNNEI. Trimming cost V 7 bases and J 2 bases, with 20 bases left between them. The CDR3 runs 16 residues. The CDR3, as DNA: TGTGCCAGCACTCCGGGCAGAGGGAGGGGGCAAGAGACCCAGTACTTC. Amino acids: CASTPGRGRGQETQYF.

This clone has only a few counts. V gene TRBV6-5 combines with J gene TRBJ2-2; a weak D match, TRBD1 (5 bases). Germline CDR1 is MNHEY and CDR2 is SVGAGI. The length of the CDR3 is 14 residues. V dropped 2 bases and J dropped 4 bases, with 8 bases sitting between them. The CDR3 loop reads CASSYVQGTGELFF. CDR3 DNA: TGTGCCAGCAGTTACGTTCAGGGCACCGGGGAGCTGTTTTTT.

The rearrangement joins TRBV28 to TRBJ1-3; 8 bases line up with TRBD1. CDR3 length equals 14 residues. The germline V gene has CDR1 MDHEN and CDR2 SYDVKM. The J segment lost 8 bases and the V segment lost 6 bases, leaving 9 bases of the junction unmatched. The CDR3 DNA reads TGTGCCAGCAGGAGGGCAGGGGGCGGATACACCATATATTTT. It translates to CASRRAGGGYTIYF.

The CDR3 loop is CASSDIGQGMNTEAFF. DNA of the CDR3: TGTGCCAGCAGTGACATCGGACAGGGGATGAACACTGAAGCTTTCTTT. The rearrangement joins TRBV25-1 to TRBJ1-1; 9 bases fit TRBD1. This CDR3 region has 16 residues. Germline V CDR1 and CDR2: MGHDK, SYGVNS. V was clipped by 3 bases and J by 0 bases; unmatched bases: 5.

This clone was observed once. The chain uses TRBV18 and TRBJ2-5, with TRBD1 as a possible D gene (5 bases). In germline, CDR1 is KGHSH, CDR2 LQKENI. V gave up 0 bases and J gave up 4 bases, with 15 bases separating them. The CDR3 length is 16 residues. This CDR3 is CASSPPRQGGRETQYF. The DNA for the CDR3 is TGTGCCAGCTCACCACCTAGGCAGGGTGGGCGAGAGACCCAGTACTTC. The whole variable domain, filled in from reference TRBV18 and TRBJ2-5, reads NAGVMQNPRHLVRRRGQEARLRCSPMKGHSHVYWYRQLPEEGLKFMVYLQKENIIDESGMPKERFSAEFPKEGPSILRIQQVVRGDSAAYFCASSPPRQGGRETQYFGPGTRLLVL.

The chain couples TRBV18 to TRBJ2-3, with D possibly matching TRBD2 (6 bases). Germline V gene data show CDR1 as KGHSH and CDR2 as LQKENI. This CDR3 has 16 residues. With 3 bases removed from V and 4 bases from J, the gap between germline ends came to 17 bases. DNA of the CDR3: TGTGCCAGCTCACCTCCAAGGACTATCAGACCAGATACGCAGTATTTT. Its protein product is CASSPPRTIRPDTQYF.

CDR3 nucleotides: TGTGCCAGCAGACGACAGGGGACAGAGACCCAGTACTTC. Translated, it gives CASRRQGTETQYF. The gene calls are TRBV6-5 and TRBJ2-5; 8 bases line up with TRBD1. The CDR3 runs to 13 residues. J gave up 4 bases and V 6 bases, and 4 bases lay outside the gene matches. The germline CDR1 and CDR2 sequences are MNHEY and SVGAGI.

The chain carries TRBV28 and TRBJ2-7; TRBD1 aligns across 7 bases. V dropped 4 bases and J dropped 6; count of bases not matched to a gene: 3. Germline CDR1 and CDR2: MDHEN and SYDVKM. This CDR3 is 12 amino acids long. Here the CDR3 reads CASSSKGAEQYF. CDR3 DNA: TGTGCCAGCAGTTCTAAGGGGGCCGAGCAGTACTTC.

The V call is TRBV18, the J call TRBJ2-7; TRBD2 agrees at 12 bases. V shed 6 bases and J 3 bases; nucleotides not matched to a gene: 6. The CDR3 consists of 15 residues. From germline, CDR1 is KGHSH and CDR2 LQKENI. The CDR3 sequence is CASSQTSGSDYEQYF. CDR3 bases: TGTGCCAGCTCGCAGACTAGCGGGAGTGACTACGAGCAGTACTTC.

This rearrangement joins TRBV29-1 to TRBJ1-2, with 8 bases aligning to TRBD1. The trim removed 7 bases at V and 6 bases at J, leaving 7 bases unmatched. This CDR3 is 12 amino acids long. Per germline, CDR1 SQVTM and CDR2 ANQGSEA. CDR3 sequence: CSAGDRGDGYTF. For the CDR3, the DNA is TGCAGCGCTGGCGACAGGGGAGATGGCTACACCTTC.

V is TRBV15 and J is TRBJ2-3; the match to TRBD2 covers 8 bases. Trimming at V came to 2 bases and at J to 3 bases, leaving 10 bases not matched to a gene. The CDR3 loop spans 17 amino acids. Germline V gene data show CDR1 as LNHNV and CDR2 as YYDKDF (reference sequence). CDR3: CATSRLGGAGGTDTQYF. The DNA for the CDR3 is TGTGCCACCAGCAGACTCGGCGGGGCGGGAGGTACAGATACGCAGTATTTT.

The genes are TRBV10-1 and TRBJ2-7, with 8 bases lining up with TRBD1. The V and J ends lost 3 bases and 6 bases, in that order; junction bases with no gene match: 7. Germline CDR1 WNHNN, CDR2 SYGVQD (reference sequence). This CDR3 comprises 14 residues. The CDR3 loop reads CASSDEGTGREQYF. CDR3 coding DNA: TGCGCCAGCAGTGATGAAGGGACAGGACGCGAGCAGTACTTC.

The rearrangement links TRBV7-6 to TRBJ2-3, with 11 bases lining up with TRBD1. This CDR3 is built from 17 residues. Looked up from germline, CDR1 is SGHVS and CDR2 is FNYEAQ. V lost 4 bases, J lost 4 bases, and 10 bases stayed unmatched. The CDR3 nucleotides read TGTGCCAGCAGCTCCCGGACAGGGGGCATCTCTCCAGATACGCAGTATTTT. Translated: CASSSRTGGISPDTQYF.